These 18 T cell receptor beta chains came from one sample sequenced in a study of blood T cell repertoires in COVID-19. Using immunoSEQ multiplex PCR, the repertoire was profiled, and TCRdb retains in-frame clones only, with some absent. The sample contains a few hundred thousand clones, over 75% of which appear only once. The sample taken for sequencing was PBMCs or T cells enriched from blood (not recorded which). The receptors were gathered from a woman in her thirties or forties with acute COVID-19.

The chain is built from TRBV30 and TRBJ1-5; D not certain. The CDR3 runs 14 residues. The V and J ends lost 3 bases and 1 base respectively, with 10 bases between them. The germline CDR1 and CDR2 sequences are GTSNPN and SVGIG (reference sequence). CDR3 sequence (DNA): TGTGCCTGGAGCGACATCTCCAGCAATCAGCCCCAGCATTTT. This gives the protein CAWSDISSNQPQHF.

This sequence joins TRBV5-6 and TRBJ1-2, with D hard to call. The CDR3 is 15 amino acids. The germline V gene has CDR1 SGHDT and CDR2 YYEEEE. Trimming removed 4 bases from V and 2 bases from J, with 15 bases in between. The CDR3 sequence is CASSIDYRLNYGYTF. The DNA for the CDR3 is TGTGCCAGCAGCATAGACTACCGGTTGAACTATGGCTACACCTTC.

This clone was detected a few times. This CDR3 is CARSLGGQGYTEAFF. The DNA for the CDR3 is TGTGCCAGAAGCTTGGGGGGACAGGGGTACACTGAAGCTTTCTTT. This rearrangement joins TRBV5-3 to TRBJ1-1; TRBD1 matches at 10 bases. TRBV5-3 is an ORF, with its function uncertain. V lost 0 bases to trimming and J lost 3 bases; unmatched junction nucleotides: 2. The CDR3 covers 15 residues.

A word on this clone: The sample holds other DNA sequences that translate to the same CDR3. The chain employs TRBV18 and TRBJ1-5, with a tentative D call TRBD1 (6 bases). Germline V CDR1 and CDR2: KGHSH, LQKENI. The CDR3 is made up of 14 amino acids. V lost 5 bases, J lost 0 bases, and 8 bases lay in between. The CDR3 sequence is CASSTGYSNQPQHF. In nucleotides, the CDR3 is TGTGCCAGCTCAACAGGGTATAGCAATCAGCCCCAGCATTTT. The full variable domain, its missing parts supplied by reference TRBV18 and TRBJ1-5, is NAGVMQNPRHLVRRRGQEARLRCSPMKGHSHVYWYRQLPEEGLKFMVYLQKENIIDESGMPKERFSAEFPKEGPSILRIQQVVRGDSAAYFCASSTGYSNQPQHFGDGTRLSIL.

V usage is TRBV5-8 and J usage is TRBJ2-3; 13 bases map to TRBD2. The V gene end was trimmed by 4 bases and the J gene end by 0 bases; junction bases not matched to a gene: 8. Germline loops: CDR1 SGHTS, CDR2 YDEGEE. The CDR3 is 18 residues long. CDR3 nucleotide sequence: TGTGCCAGCAGCCTGACTAGCGGGAGGTCCCCTAGCACAGATACGCAGTATTTT. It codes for CASSLTSGRSPSTDTQYF.

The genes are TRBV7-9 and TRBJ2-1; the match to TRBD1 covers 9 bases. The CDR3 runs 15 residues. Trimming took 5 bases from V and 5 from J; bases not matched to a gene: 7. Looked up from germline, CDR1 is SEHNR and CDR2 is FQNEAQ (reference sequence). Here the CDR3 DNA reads TGTGCCAGCAGCCTCGGACAGGGGAACAACAATGAGCAGTTCTTC. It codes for CASSLGQGNNNEQFF. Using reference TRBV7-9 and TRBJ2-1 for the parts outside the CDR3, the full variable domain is DTGVSQNPRHKITKRGQNVTFRCDPISEHNRLYWYRQTLGQGPEFLTYFQNEAQLEKSRLLSDRFSAERPKGSFSTLEIQRTEQGDSAMYLCASSLGQGNNNEQFFGPGTRLTVL.

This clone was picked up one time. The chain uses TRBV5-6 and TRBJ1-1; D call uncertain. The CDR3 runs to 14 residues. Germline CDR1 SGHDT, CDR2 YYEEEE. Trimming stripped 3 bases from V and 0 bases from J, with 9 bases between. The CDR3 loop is CASSSVQLNTEAFF. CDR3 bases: TGTGCCAGCAGCTCCGTACAGCTGAACACTGAAGCTTTCTTT.

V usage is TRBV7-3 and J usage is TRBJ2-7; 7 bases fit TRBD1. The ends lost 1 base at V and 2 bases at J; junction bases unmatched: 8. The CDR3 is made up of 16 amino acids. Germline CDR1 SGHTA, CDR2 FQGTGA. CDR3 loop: CASSLRAGTATYEQYF. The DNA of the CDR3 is TGTGCCAGCAGCTTAAGGGCCGGGACAGCCACCTACGAGCAGTACTTC.

The CDR3 region is CASSQYRTGTQETQYF. The CDR3 nucleotides are TGTGCCAGCAGCCAATATCGAACCGGGACTCAAGAGACCCAGTACTTC. The chain couples TRBV3-1 (or the pseudogene TRBV3-2) to TRBJ2-5; D perhaps matches TRBD2 (6 bases). Germline V gene data show CDR1 as LGHDT and CDR2 as YNNKEL (reference sequence). Trimming shortened V by 2 bases and J by 2 bases, and 15 bases separated the two germline ends. This CDR3 is 16 amino acids long.

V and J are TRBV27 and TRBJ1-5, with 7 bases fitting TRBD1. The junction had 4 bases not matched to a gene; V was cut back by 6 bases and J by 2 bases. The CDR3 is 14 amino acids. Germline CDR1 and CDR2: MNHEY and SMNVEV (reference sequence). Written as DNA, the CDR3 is TGTGCCAGCAGCACGGGACAGCGCAATCAGCCCCAGCATTTT. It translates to CASSTGQRNQPQHF.

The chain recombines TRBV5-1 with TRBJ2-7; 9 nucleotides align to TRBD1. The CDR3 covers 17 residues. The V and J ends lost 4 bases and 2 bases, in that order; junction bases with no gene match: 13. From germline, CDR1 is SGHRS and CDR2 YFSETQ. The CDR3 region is CASSAYSGTGITYEQYF. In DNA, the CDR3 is TGCGCCAGCAGCGCCTATTCCGGGACAGGGATAACCTACGAGCAGTACTTC.

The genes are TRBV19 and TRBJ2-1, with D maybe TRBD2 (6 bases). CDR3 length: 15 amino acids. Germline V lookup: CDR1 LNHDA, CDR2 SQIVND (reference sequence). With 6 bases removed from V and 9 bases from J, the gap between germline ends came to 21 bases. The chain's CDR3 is CASSPQAFRGGEQFF. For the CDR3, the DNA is TGTGCCAGTAGCCCCCAGGCCTTCCGGGGAGGTGAGCAGTTCTTC.

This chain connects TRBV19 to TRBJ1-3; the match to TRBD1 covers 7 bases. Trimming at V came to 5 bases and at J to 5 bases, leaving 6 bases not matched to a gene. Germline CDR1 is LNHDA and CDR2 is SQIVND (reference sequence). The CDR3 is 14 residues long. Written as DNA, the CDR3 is TGTGCCAGTAGTCCCCCGGGACAGAGAAACACCATATATTTT. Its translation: CASSPPGQRNTIYF.

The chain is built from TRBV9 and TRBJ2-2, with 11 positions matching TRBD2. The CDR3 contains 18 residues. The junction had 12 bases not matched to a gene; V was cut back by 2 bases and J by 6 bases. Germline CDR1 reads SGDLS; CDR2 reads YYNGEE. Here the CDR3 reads CASSVQTTTSGIAGELFF. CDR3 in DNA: TGTGCCAGCAGCGTTCAAACTACGACTAGCGGGATTGCCGGGGAGCTGTTTTTT.

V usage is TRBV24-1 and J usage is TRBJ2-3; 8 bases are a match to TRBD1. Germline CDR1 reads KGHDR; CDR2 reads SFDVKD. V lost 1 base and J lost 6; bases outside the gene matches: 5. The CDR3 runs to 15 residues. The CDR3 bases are TGTGCCACCAGTGATTTCGGACAGGGCGCGGATACGCAGTATTTT. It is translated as CATSDFGQGADTQYF.

The CDR3 loop reads CASSYSAGESGSPLHF. The CDR3 DNA reads as TGTGCCAGCAGTTACAGCGCAGGGGAATCAGGCTCACCCCTCCACTTT. This chain joins TRBV6-5 and TRBJ1-6, with a weak D call TRBD1 (6 bases). The length of the CDR3 is 16 residues. V lost 2 bases and J lost 10, with 18 bases in between. CDR1 MNHEY and CDR2 SVGAGI come from the germline V gene.

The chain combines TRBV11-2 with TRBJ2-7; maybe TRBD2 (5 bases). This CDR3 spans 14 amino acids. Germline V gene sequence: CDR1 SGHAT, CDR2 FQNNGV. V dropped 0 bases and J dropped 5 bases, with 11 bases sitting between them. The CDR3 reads CASSLDPGIHEQYF. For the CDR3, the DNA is TGTGCCAGCAGCTTAGATCCGGGGATCCACGAGCAGTACTTC. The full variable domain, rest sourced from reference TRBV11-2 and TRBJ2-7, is EAGVAQSPRYKIIEKRQSVAFWCNPISGHATLYWYQQILGQGPKLLIQFQNNGVVDDSQLPKDRFSAERLKGVDSTLKIQPAKLEDSAVYLCASSLDPGIHEQYFGPGTRLTVT.

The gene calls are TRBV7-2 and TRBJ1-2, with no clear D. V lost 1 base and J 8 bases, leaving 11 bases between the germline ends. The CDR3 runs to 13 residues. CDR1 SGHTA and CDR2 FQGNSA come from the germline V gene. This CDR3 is CASSLGSYGGYTF. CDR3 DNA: TGTGCCAGCAGCTTAGGGAGTTATGGCGGCTACACCTTC.